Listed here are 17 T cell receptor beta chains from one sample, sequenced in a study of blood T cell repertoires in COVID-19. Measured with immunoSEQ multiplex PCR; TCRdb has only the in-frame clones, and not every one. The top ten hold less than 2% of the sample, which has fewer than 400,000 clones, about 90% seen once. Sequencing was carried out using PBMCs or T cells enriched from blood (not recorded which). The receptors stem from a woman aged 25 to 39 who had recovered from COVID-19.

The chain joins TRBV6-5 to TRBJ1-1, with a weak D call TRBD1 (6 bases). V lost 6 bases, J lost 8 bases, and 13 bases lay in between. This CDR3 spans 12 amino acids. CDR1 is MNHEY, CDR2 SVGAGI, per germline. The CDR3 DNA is TGTGCCAGCAGAATGGGGACAACCGAAGCTTTCTTT. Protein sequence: CASRMGTTEAFF.

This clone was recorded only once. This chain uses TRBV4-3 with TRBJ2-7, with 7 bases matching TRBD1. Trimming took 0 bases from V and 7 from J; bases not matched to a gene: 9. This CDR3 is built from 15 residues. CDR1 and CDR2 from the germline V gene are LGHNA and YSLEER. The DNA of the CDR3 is TGCGCCAGCAGCCAAGACGGCAGGGGGTCATGGGAGCAGTACTTC. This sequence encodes CASSQDGRGSWEQYF.

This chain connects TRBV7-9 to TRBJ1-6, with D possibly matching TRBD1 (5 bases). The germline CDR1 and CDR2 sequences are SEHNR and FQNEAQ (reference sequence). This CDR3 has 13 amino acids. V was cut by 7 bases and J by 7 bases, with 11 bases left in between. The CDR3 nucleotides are TGTGCCAGCACCAGGGAGACGAATTCACCCCTCCACTTT. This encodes CASTRETNSPLHF.

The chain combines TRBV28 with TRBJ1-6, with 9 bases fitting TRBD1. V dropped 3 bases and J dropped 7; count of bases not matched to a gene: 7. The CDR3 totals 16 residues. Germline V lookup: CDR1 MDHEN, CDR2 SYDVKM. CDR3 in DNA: TGTGCCAGCAGTTTGAGGGTGGGACAGGGCAATTCACCCCTCCACTTT. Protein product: CASSLRVGQGNSPLHF.

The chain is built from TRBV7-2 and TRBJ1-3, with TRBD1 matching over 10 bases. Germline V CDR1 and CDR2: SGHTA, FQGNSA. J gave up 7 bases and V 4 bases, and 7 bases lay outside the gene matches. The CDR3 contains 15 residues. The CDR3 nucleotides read TGTGCCAGCAGCTCGGGACAGGGGATATCGAACACCATATATTTT. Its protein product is CASSSGQGISNTIYF.

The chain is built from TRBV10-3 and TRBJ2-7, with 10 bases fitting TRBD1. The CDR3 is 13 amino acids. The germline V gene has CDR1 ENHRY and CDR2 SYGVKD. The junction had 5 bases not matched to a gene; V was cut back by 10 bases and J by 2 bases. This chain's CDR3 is CATRTGGAYEQYF. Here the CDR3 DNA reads TGTGCCACTCGGACAGGGGGTGCCTACGAGCAGTACTTC.

This CDR3 reads CASSHLTGPLLGYTF. CDR3 nucleotide sequence: TGCGCCAGCAGCCACCTGACAGGGCCCTTACTAGGCTACACCTTC. The V gene is TRBV4-1, the J gene TRBJ1-2; 7 nucleotides align to TRBD1. Germline assignment: CDR1 MGHRA and CDR2 YSYEKL. This CDR3 has 15 amino acids. J lost 8 bases, V lost 3 bases, and 12 bases had no gene match.

The CDR3 here is CASSATGEGASNSPLHF. For the CDR3, the DNA is TGTGCCAGCAGCGCCACAGGTGAGGGGGCGAGTAATTCACCCCTCCACTTT. The V call is TRBV13, the J call TRBJ1-6; 7 nucleotides agree with TRBD1. The CDR3 length is 17 residues. V trimming: 5 bases; J trimming: 6 bases; junction bases outside the gene matches: 13. Germline V lookup: CDR1 PRHDT, CDR2 FYEKMQ (reference sequence).

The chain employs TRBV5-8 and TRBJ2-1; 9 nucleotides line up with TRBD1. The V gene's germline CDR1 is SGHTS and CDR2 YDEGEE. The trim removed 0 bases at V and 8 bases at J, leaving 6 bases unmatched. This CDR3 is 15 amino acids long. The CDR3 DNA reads TGTGCCAGCAGCTTGGGGGGACAGGGTTGGGATGAGCAGTTCTTC. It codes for CASSLGGQGWDEQFF.

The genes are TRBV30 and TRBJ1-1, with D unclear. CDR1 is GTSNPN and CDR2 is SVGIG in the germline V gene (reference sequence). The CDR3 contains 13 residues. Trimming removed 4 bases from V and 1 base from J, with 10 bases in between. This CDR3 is CAWNLGGNTEAFF. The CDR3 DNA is TGTGCCTGGAATCTGGGAGGGAACACTGAAGCTTTCTTT. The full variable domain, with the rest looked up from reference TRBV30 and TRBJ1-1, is SQTIHQWPATLVQPVGSPLSLECTVEGTSNPNLYWYRQAAGRGLQLLFYSVGIGQISSEVPQNLSASRPQDRQFILSSKKLLLSDSGFYLCAWNLGGNTEAFFGQGTRLTVV.

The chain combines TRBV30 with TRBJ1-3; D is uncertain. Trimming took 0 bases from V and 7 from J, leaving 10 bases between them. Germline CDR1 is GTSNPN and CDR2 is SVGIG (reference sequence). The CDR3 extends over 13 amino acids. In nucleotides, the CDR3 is TGTGCCTGGAGTGTGAATGGTCGGAACACCATATATTTT. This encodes CAWSVNGRNTIYF.

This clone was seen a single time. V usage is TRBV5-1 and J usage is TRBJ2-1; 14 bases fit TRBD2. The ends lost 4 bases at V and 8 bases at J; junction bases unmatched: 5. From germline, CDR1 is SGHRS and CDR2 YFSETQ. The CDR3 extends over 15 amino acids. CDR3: CASSPGTSGSYEQFF. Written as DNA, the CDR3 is TGCGCCAGCAGCCCGGGGACTAGCGGGAGTTATGAGCAGTTCTTC.

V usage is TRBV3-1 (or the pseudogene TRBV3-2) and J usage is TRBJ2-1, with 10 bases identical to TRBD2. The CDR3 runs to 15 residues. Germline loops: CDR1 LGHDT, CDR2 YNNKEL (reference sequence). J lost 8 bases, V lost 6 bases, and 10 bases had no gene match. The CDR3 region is CASRRGLAGVDEQFF. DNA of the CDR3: TGTGCCAGCAGACGGGGGCTAGCGGGAGTGGATGAGCAGTTCTTC.

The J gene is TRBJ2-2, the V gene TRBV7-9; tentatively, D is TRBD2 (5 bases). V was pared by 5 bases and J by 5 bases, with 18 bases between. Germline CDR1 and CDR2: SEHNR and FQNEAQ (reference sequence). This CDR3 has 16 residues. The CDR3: CASSPRSVGDTGELFF. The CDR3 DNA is TGTGCCAGCAGCCCTCGCTCCGTCGGGGATACCGGGGAGCTGTTTTTT.

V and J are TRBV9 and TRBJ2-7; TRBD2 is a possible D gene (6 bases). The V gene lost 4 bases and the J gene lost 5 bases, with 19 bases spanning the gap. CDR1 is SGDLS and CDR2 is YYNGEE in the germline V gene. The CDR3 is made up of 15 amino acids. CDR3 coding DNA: TGTGCCAGCAGCCGCCGGGAGCAACCCTACGACGAGCAGTACTTC. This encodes CASSRREQPYDEQYF.

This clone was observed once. CDR3 amino acids: CASSTQLTGELFF. The CDR3 DNA follows: TGTGCCAGCAGTACACAGCTTACCGGGGAGCTGTTTTTT. The chain links TRBV28 to TRBJ2-2; the D is unclear. V gave up 5 bases and J gave up 5 bases, with 9 bases separating them. Germline V gives CDR1 MDHEN, CDR2 SYDVKM. The CDR3 sequence is 13 residues long.

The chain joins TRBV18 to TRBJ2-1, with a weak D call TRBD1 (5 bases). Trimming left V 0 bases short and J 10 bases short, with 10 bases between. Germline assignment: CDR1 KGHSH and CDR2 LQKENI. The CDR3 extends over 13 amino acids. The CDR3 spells CASSPPRTREQFF. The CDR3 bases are TGTGCCAGCTCACCACCTCGGACACGGGAGCAGTTCTTC.